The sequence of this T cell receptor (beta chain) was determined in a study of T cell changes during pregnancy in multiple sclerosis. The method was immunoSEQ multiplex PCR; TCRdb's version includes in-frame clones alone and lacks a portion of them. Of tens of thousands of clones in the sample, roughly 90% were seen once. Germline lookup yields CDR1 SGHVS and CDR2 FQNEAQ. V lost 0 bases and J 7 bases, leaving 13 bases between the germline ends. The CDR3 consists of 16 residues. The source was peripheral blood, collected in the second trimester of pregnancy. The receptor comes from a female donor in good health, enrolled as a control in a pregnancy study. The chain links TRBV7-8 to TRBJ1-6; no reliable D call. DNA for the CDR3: TGTGCCAGCAGCTTAGCTTCGGGAGTTGACAATTCACCCCTCCACTTT. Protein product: CASSLASGVDNSPLHF.